This TCR beta chain was captured by sequencing in a study of blood T cell repertoires in COVID-19. As for the study in general: The samples span acute and convalescent COVID-19 from the United States, Italy and Spain. PBMCs, B-cell-depleted T cells, or T cells were the source of the cDNA or gDNA that made up the material.

This table comes from immunoSEQ multiplex PCR, and its TCRdb copy is limited to in-frame clones, with some not included. The table includes some 110,000 clones, more than 60% detected once. The CDR3 sequence is 14 residues long. The germline V gene has CDR1 SGHVS and CDR2 FQNEAQ. The trim removed 5 bases at V and 3 bases at J, leaving 7 bases unmatched. The sequencing input was peripheral blood. The receptor was isolated from a man between 65 and 79 years old with acute or convalescent COVID-19. The chain uses TRBV7-8 and TRBJ2-7, with 7 bases aligning to TRBD1. This CDR3 is CASSHPGQSYEQYF. CDR3 coding DNA: TGTGCCAGCAGCCATCCGGGACAGAGCTACGAGCAGTACTTC.